This T cell receptor beta chain was retrieved from a study of graft-versus-host responses after intestinal transplantation. In the study overall: The recipients all started with anti-thymocyte globulin induction and then took tacrolimus and steroids for roughly 3 years.

The CDR3 totals 14 residues. Germline V gene lookup returns CDR1 SNHLY and CDR2 FYNNEI. V lost 6 bases, J lost 4 bases, and 6 bases stayed unmatched. Only in-frame clones appear in the TCRdb table, and some are missing; sequencing was by immunoSEQ multiplex PCR. The sample includes roughly 120,000 clones, 90% seen only once; the top ten take under 0.2%. In its sample, this clone was seen once. The antigen remains undetermined. The study's findings and limits: GvH clones were identified in recipient marrow, with some first appearing in ileum or blood. Across patients carrying graft-donor T cell macrochimerism, allografts held high graft-versus-host to host-versus-graft clonal ratios.

Sample: unstimulated CD4+ T cells sorted from spleen or lymph node cells, taken before intestinal transplant. The chain links TRBV2 to TRBJ2-7, with 10 nucleotides matching TRBD2. This TCR was recovered from a human donor who received an intestinal transplant. The CDR3 spells CASRSGLASYEQYF. The DNA for the CDR3 is TGTGCCAGCAGATCGGGACTAGCGAGTTACGAGCAGTACTTC.